This T cell receptor beta chain came from a study of cytomegalovirus exposure and HLA in healthy donors. It was with 60 Vbeta and 13 Jbeta primers that the PCR ran. Only in-frame clones appear in the TCRdb table, and some are missing; sequencing was by immunoSEQ multiplex PCR. Found here are 100,000 to 150,000 clones, approximately 80% of them singletons; the top ten hold 1%. Sequenced material: PBMCs. The TCR comes from a middle-aged man in good health and CMV-seronegative.

The CDR3 coding sequence is TGCGCCAGCAGTGAGTCCGGGAGGGCCCCAGATACGCAGTATTTT. The encoded protein is CASSESGRAPDTQYF. J is TRBJ2-3 and V is TRBV10-1, with 8 bases aligning to TRBD2. The V gene end was trimmed by 0 bases and the J gene end by 4 bases; junction bases not matched to a gene: 3. CDR1 is WNHNN and CDR2 is SYGVQD in the germline V gene (reference sequence). The CDR3 totals 15 residues.